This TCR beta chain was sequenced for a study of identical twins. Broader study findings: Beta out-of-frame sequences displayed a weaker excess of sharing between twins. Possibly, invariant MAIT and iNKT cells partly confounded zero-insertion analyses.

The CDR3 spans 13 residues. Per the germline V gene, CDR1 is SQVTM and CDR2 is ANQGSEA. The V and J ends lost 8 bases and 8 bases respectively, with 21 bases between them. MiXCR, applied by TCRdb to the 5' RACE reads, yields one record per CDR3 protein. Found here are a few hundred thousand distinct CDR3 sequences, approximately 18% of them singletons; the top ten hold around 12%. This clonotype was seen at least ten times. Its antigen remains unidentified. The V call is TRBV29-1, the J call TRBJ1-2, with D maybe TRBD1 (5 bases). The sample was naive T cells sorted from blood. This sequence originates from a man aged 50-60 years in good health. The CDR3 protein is CSSLGVSQGGYTF. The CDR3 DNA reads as TGCAGCTCCCTGGGGGTCTCGCAGGGAGGCTACACCTTC.